This T cell receptor beta chain was obtained from a study of CD8+ T cells in alopecia areata. The CDR3 totals 13 residues. The V end was cut by 2 bases, the J end by 8 bases, with 10 bases between. Germline CDR1 and CDR2: SGHDT and YYEEEE. Isolated RNA was reverse transcribed into cDNA used as the sequencing template. Only in-frame clones appear in the TCRdb table, and some are missing; sequencing was by immunoSEQ multiplex PCR. This sample has approximately 110,000 clones, with under 60% found just once. Treatment given: oral pan-JAK inhibitor, 5-10 mg twice daily. The chain uses TRBV5-6 and TRBJ2-2; D is perhaps TRBD1 (5 bases). The material was CD8+ T cells sorted from blood, obtained at week 24, from a patient treated with tofacitinib. The sequence came from a human donor with alopecia areata. The CDR3 loop reads CASSFPRVGELFF. The CDR3 bases are TGTGCCAGCAGCTTCCCCAGGGTTGGGGAGCTGTTTTTT.